The 13 T cell receptor beta chains reported below all come from one sample, sequenced in a study of blood T cell repertoires in COVID-19. Clones were sequenced by immunoSEQ multiplex PCR, and TCRdb holds only the in-frame ones, with some missing. The table includes some 400,000 clones, around nine tenths detected once. The specimen was PBMCs or T cells enriched from blood (not recorded which). These receptors were taken from a woman in her twenties or thirties who had recovered from COVID-19.

The chain uses TRBV5-6 and TRBJ1-1, with D perhaps matching TRBD1 (5 bases). This CDR3 contains 15 residues. CDR1 is SGHDT, CDR2 YYEEEE, per germline. V dropped 4 bases and J dropped 2 bases, with 15 bases sitting between them. The DNA of the CDR3 is TGTGCCAGCAGCCCCGGGCCCCAGGGAAACACTGAAGCTTTCTTT. It encodes CASSPGPQGNTEAFF.

This clone occurred once. V usage is TRBV10-3 and J usage is TRBJ2-1; 8 nucleotides align to TRBD2. The germline gives CDR1 ENHRY, CDR2 SYGVKD. J was trimmed by 0 bases and V by 4 bases; bases with no gene match: 2. CDR3 length: 15 amino acids. The CDR3 DNA reads as TGTGCCATCAGTGGCGGGAGGAGCTCCTACAATGAGCAGTTCTTC. Its translation: CAISGGRSSYNEQFF.

A word on this clone: Additional DNA sequences in this sample encode the identical CDR3. The rearrangement links TRBV5-1 to TRBJ1-1, with a weak D call TRBD1 (5 bases). CDR1 is SGHRS and CDR2 is YFSETQ in the germline V gene. Trimming stripped 0 bases from V and 2 bases from J, with 8 bases between. There are 14 residues in the CDR3. Here the CDR3 reads CASSLGTGNTEAFF. CDR3 sequence (DNA): TGCGCCAGCAGCTTGGGAACAGGCAACACTGAAGCTTTCTTT.

This clone was found a few times. The V call is TRBV3-1 (or the pseudogene TRBV3-2), the J call TRBJ1-2; tentatively, D is TRBD1 (6 bases). The CDR3 is 15 residues long. Germline CDR1 reads LGHDT; CDR2 reads YNNKEL (reference sequence). Trimming pared 3 bases from V and 8 bases from J, leaving 19 bases between. Written as DNA, the CDR3 is TGTGCCAGCAGCCAGGAACGGGACATTTTCTACGGCTACACCTTC. Translating it yields CASSQERDIFYGYTF.

V and J are TRBV2 and TRBJ2-3, with TRBD2 matching 8 bases. The V segment lost 7 bases and the J segment 6 bases; nucleotides outside the gene matches: 9. Looked up from germline, CDR1 is SNHLY and CDR2 is FYNNEI. The CDR3 has 14 amino acids. DNA for the CDR3: TGTGCCAGCACTTTGGGTAGCGGGGTGGATACGCAGTATTTT. It specifies CASTLGSGVDTQYF.

The chain has TRBV19 and TRBJ1-3; tentative D call: TRBD1 (6 bases). V was clipped by 9 bases and J by 0 bases, with 18 bases between them. The CDR3 covers 16 residues. Germline V lookup: CDR1 LNHDA, CDR2 SQIVND (reference sequence). The CDR3, as DNA: TGTGCCAGCAAATTACAGGGTTTCAACTCTGGAAACACCATATATTTT. It translates to CASKLQGFNSGNTIYF.

In this sample, this clone turned up a few times. This chain uses TRBV3-1 (or the pseudogene TRBV3-2) with TRBJ2-2, with TRBD2 as a possible D gene (6 bases). CDR3 length: 13 residues. Germline V CDR1 and CDR2: LGHDT, YNNKEL (reference sequence). V lost 3 bases, J lost 6 bases, and 8 bases lay in between. CDR3 sequence (DNA): TGTGCCAGCAGCCAGACTAGTGCCGGGGAGCTGTTTTTT. As protein: CASSQTSAGELFF.

This clone was seen more than once but under ten times. CDR3 region: CASGFSTGVRNTEAFF. As DNA, the CDR3 is TGTGCTAGTGGTTTCTCGACAGGCGTCAGGAACACTGAAGCTTTCTTT. V and J are TRBV12-5 and TRBJ1-1, with D perhaps matching TRBD1 (6 bases). Trimming left V 3 bases short and J 1 base short, with 15 bases between. Germline values: CDR1 LGHNT, CDR2 FRNRAP. The CDR3 consists of 16 residues. The variable domain in full, with the rest retrieved from reference TRBV12-5 and TRBJ1-1, is DARVTQTPRHKVTEMGQEVTMRCQPILGHNTVFWYRQTMMQGLELLAYFRNRAPLDDSGMPKDRFSAEMPDATLATLKIQPSEPRDSAVYFCASGFSTGVRNTEAFFGQGTRLTVV.

This clone was recorded only once. The CDR3 DNA reads TGTGCCAGCAGTTATGGGACTTTCTCCTACGAGCAGTACTTC. Amino acids: CASSYGTFSYEQYF. This sequence joins TRBV6-2 or TRBV6-3 and TRBJ2-7; TRBD2 might be the D (6 bases). This CDR3 has 14 residues. Germline assignment: CDR1 MNHEY and CDR2 SVGEGT. V was shortened by 3 bases and J by 0 bases, with 9 bases between the two germline ends.

The genes are TRBV14 and TRBJ2-1; TRBD2 aligns across 14 bases. The ends lost 4 bases at V and 9 bases at J; junction bases unmatched: 8. Germline V gene lookup returns CDR1 SGHDN and CDR2 FVKESK. This CDR3 has 16 residues. In nucleotides, the CDR3 is TGTGCCAGCAGCCTCCCGGGACTAGCGGGAGTTCGTGAGCAGTTCTTC. It yields the protein CASSLPGLAGVREQFF.

The CDR3 coding sequence is TGCAGCGTACTGTCCGAGGGCTCTCGTACCCCTGAAGCTTTCTTT. Translated: CSVLSEGSRTPEAFF. The J gene is TRBJ1-1, the V gene TRBV29-1; D uncertain. V was pared by 6 bases and J by 6 bases, with 23 bases between. The CDR3 is made up of 15 amino acids. Germline CDR1 is SQVTM and CDR2 is ANQGSEA.

This clone was observed once. The chain carries TRBV11-2 and TRBJ1-1; no clear D. CDR3 length equals 13 residues. Germline V lookup: CDR1 SGHAT, CDR2 FQNNGV. The V end was cut by 2 bases, the J end by 5 bases, with 9 bases between. CDR3 loop: CASSLSTATEAFF. The DNA of the CDR3 is TGTGCCAGCAGCTTATCCACAGCTACTGAAGCTTTCTTT.

The V and J genes are TRBV21-1 and TRBJ2-3; the table's D call of TRBD1 was not tested on the DNA. TRBV21-1 counts as a pseudogene. This CDR3 is 13 amino acids long. The CDR3 sequence is CASSKLRGDTQYF. The CDR3 bases are TGTGCCAGCAGCAAACTCAGGGGAGATACGCAGTATTTT.